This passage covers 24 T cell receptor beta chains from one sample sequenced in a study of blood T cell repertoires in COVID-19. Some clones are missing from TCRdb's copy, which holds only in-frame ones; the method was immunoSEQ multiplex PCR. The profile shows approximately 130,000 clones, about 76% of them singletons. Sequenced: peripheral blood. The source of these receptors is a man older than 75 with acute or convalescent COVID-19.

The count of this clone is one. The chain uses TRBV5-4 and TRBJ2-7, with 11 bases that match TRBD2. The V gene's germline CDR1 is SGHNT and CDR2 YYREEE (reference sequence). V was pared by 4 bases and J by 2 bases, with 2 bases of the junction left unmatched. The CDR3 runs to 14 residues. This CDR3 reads CASSDSGGAYEQYF. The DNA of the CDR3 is TGTGCCAGCAGCGATAGCGGGGGGGCCTACGAGCAGTACTTC.

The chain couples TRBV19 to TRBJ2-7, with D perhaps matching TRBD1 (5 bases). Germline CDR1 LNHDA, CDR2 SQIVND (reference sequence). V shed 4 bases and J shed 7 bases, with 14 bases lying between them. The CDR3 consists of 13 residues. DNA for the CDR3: TGTGCCAGTAGTACCGACAGAGGATGGGAGCAGTACTTC. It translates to CASSTDRGWEQYF.

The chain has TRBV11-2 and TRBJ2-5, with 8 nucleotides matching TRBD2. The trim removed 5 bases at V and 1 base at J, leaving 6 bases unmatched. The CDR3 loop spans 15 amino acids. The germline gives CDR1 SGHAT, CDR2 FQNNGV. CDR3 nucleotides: TGTGCCAGCAGCCTTCAGCGGGGGTCCCAAGAGACCCAGTACTTC. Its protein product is CASSLQRGSQETQYF. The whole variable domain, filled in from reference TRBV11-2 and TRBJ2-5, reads EAGVAQSPRYKIIEKRQSVAFWCNPISGHATLYWYQQILGQGPKLLIQFQNNGVVDDSQLPKDRFSAERLKGVDSTLKIQPAKLEDSAVYLCASSLQRGSQETQYFGPGTRLLVL.

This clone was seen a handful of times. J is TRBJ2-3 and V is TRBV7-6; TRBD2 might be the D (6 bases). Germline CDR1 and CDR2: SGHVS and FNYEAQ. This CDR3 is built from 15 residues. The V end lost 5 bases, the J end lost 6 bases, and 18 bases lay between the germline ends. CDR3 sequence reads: CASSPWGAGRDTQYF. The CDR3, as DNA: TGTGCCAGCAGCCCATGGGGAGCGGGCAGGGATACGCAGTATTTT.

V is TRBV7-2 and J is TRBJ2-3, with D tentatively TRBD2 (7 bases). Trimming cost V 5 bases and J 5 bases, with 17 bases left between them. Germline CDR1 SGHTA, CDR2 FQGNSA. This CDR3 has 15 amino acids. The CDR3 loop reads CASSPRLGGGDTQYF. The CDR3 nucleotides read TGTGCCAGCAGCCCAAGACTAGGGGGGGGAGATACGCAGTATTTT. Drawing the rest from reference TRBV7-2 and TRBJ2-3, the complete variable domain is GAGVSQSPSNKVTEKGKDVELRCDPISGHTALYWYRQSLGQGLEFLIYFQGNSAPDKSGLPSDRFSAERTGGSVSTLTIQRTQQEDSAVYLCASSPRLGGGDTQYFGPGTRLTVL.

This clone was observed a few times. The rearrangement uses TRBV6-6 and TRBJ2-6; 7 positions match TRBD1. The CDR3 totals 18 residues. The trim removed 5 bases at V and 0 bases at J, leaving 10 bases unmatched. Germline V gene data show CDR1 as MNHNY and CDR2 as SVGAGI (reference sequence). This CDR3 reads CASSLSDRALSGANVLTF. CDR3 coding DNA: TGTGCCAGCAGTCTCTCAGACAGGGCGCTCTCTGGGGCCAACGTCCTGACTTTC.

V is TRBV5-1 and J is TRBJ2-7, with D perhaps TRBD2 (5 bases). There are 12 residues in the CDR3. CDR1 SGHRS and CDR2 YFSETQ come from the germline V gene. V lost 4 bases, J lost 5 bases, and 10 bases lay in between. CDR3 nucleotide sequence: TGCGCCAGCAGCCCCCACGGGGACGAGCAGTACTTC. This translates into CASSPHGDEQYF.

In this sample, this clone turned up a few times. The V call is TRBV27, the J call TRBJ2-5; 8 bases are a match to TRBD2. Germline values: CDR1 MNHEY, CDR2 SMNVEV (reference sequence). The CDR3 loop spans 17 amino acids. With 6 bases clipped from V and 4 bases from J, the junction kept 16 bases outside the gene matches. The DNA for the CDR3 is TGTGCCAGCAGGAGAGGTAATAGCGGGGAGCTTAGAGAGACCCAGTACTTC. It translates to CASRRGNSGELRETQYF.

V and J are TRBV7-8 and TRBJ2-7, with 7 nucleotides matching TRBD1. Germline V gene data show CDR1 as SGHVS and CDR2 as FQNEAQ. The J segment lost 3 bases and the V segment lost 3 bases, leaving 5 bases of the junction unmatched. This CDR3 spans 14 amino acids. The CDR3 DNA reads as TGTGCCAGCAGCTTCCGGGACAGAAGCTACGAGCAGTACTTC. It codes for CASSFRDRSYEQYF.

The CDR3 DNA sequence: TGCGCCAGCAGCTTGGATCTGGCGACTTCAGCTTTCTTT. Translating it yields CASSLDLATSAFF. The gene calls are TRBV5-1 and TRBJ1-1; D remains ambiguous. CDR1 is SGHRS and CDR2 is YFSETQ in the germline V gene. Trimming cost V 0 bases and J 10 bases, with 13 bases left between them. CDR3 size: 13 residues.

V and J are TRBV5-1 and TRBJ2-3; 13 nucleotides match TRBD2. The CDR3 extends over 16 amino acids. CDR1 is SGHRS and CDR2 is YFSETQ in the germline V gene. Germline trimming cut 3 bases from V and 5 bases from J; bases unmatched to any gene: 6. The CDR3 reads CASSSGLAGWGDTQYF. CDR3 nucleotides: TGCGCCAGCAGCTCGGGACTAGCGGGGTGGGGAGATACGCAGTATTTT.

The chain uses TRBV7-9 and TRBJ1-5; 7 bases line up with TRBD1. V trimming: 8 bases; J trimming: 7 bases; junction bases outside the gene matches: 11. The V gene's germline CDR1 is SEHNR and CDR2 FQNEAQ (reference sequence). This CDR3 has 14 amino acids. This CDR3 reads CASAEGGLGQPQHF. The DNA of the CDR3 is TGTGCCAGCGCGGAAGGGGGCTTAGGGCAGCCCCAGCATTTT.

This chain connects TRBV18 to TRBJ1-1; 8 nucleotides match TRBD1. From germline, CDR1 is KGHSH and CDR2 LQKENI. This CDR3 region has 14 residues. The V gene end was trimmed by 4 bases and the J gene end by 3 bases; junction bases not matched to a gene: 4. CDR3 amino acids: CASSLTQGDTEAFF. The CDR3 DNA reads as TGTGCCAGCTCACTTACACAGGGGGACACTGAAGCTTTCTTT.

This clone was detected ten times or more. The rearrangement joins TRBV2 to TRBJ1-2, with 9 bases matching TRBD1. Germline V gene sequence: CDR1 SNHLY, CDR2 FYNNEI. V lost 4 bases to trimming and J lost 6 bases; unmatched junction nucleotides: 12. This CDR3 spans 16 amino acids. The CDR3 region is CASSANIKGQGDGYTF. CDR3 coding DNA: TGTGCCAGCAGTGCGAATATAAAGGGACAGGGTGATGGCTACACCTTC.

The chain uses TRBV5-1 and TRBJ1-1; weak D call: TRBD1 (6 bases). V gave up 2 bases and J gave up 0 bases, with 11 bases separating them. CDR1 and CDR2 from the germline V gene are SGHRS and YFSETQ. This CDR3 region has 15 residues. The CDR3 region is CASSLQGGVNTEAFF. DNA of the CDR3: TGCGCCAGCAGCTTACAAGGGGGAGTGAACACTGAAGCTTTCTTT.

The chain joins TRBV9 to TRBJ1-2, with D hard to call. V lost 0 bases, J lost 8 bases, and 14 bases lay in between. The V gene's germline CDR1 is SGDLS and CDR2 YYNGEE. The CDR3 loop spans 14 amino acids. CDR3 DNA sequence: TGTGCCAGCAGCGTAGTTGGGTCCCCGCGGGGCTACACCTTC. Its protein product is CASSVVGSPRGYTF.

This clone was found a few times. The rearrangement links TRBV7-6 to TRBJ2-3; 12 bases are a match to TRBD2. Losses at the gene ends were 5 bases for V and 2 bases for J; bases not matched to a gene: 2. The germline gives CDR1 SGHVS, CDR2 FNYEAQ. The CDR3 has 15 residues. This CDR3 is CASSPSGGATDTQYF. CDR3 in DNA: TGTGCCAGCAGCCCTAGCGGGGGGGCCACAGATACGCAGTATTTT.

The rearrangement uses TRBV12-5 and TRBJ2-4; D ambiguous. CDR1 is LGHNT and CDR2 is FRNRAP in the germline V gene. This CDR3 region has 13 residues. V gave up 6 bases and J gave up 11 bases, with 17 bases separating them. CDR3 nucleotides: TGTGCTAGTGGCCCGGAAGGCGGATCACTTCAGTACTTC. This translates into CASGPEGGSLQYF.

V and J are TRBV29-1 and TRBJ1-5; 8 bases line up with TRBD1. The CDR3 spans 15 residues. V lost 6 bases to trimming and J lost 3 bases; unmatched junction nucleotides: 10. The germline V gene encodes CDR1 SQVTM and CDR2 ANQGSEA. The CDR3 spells CSVRAGTGNNQPQHF. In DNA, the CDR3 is TGCAGCGTGAGAGCCGGGACAGGAAACAATCAGCCCCAGCATTTT.

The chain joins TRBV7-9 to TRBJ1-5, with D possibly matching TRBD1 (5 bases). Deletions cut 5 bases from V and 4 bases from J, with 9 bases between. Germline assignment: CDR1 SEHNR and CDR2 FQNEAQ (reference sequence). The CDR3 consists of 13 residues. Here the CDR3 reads CASSPTENQPQHF. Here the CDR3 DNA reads TGTGCCAGCAGCCCGACAGAGAATCAGCCCCAGCATTTT.

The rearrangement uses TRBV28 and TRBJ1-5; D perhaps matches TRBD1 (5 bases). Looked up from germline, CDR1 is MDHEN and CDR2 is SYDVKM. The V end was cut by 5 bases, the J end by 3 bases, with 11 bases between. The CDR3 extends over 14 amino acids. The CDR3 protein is CASSDRRSNQPQHF. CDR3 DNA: TGTGCCAGCAGTGACAGACGGTCCAATCAGCCCCAGCATTTT.

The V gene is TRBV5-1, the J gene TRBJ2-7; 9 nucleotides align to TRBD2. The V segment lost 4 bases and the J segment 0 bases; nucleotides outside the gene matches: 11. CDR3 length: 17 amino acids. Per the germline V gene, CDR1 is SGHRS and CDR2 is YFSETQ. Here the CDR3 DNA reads TGCGCCAGCAGCCGGATTAGCGGGGGACAGAGCTCCTACGAGCAGTACTTC. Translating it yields CASSRISGGQSSYEQYF.

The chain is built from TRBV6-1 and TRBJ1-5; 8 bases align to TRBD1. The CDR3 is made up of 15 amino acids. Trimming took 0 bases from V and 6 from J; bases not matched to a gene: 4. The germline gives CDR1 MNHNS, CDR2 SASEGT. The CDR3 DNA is TGTGCCAGCAGTGAAGCATCAGGGGGCGGTCAGCCCCAGCATTTT. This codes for CASSEASGGGQPQHF.

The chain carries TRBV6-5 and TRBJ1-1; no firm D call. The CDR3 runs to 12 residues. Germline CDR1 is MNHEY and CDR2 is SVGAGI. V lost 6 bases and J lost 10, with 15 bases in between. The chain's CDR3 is CASRALQLGAFF. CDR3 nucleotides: TGTGCCAGCAGGGCTCTACAGTTAGGAGCTTTCTTT.